The rows below give T cell receptor beta chains drawn from one sample of a study of early T cells in non-severe SARS-CoV-2 infection. TCRdb re-called the 5' RACE reads through MiXCR, storing one row per CDR3 protein. Among tens of thousands of distinct CDR3 sequences listed, around 13% were seen once. The sequenced sample consisted of whole blood. The receptor set was obtained from an adult who was a healthcare worker with PCR-confirmed SARS-CoV-2 infection or an uninfected control (not recorded which). The CDR3 runs from the conserved cysteine through the conserved F or W. Each record gives: clone size, D gene, V gene, J gene, CDR3 protein, CDR3 DNA. D genes are given only for firm matches. Only part of the rows carry a size: once, few, many, or a class if the clone is expanded.

few	TRBD1	TRBV18	TRBJ1-1	CASSPLDPGTGAFF	TGTGCCAGCTCACCACTCGACCCGGGGACAGGGGCTTTCTTT
.	.	TRBV7-8	TRBJ2-3	CASSPDRISVDTQYF	TGTGCCAGCAGCCCGGACAGAATTTCCGTAGATACGCAGTATTTT
.	.	TRBV9	TRBJ1-4	CASSEYEGQDEKLFF	TGTGCCAGCAGCGAATACGAGGGGCAAGATGAAAAACTGTTTTTT
few	TRBD1	TRBV5-4	TRBJ2-7	CASSPGTGDAYEQYF	TGTGCCAGCAGCCCAGGGACAGGGGATGCCTACGAGCAGTACTTC
.	.	TRBV18	TRBJ2-5	CASSPPGLGGEKTQYF	TGTGCCAGCTCACCACCGGGTCTAGGCGGGGAAAAGACCCAGTACTTC
.	.	TRBV10-3	TRBJ2-1	CAISDDTNNEQFF	TGTGCCATCAGTGACGATACCAACAATGAGCAGTTCTTC
many	TRBD1	TRBV19	TRBJ1-2	CASSDRDYGYTF	TGTGCCAGTAGTGACAGGGACTATGGCTACACCTTC
many	.	TRBV18	TRBJ1-1	CASSDSGAGSTEAFF	TGTGCCAGCTCAGATTCAGGGGCGGGGAGCACTGAAGCTTTCTTT
.	.	TRBV11-2	TRBJ2-5	CASSLIGGRTQYF	TGTGCCAGCAGCTTAATTGGCGGTCGGACCCAGTACTTC
few	.	TRBV28	TRBJ1-5	CASSLFRQPQHF	TGTGCCAGCAGCCTTTTCCGGCAGCCCCAGCATTTT
.	.	TRBV10-3	TRBJ2-5	CAISESSGGEETQYF	TGTGCCATCAGTGAGTCGTCAGGGGGGGAAGAGACCCAGTACTTC
few	.	TRBV20-1	TRBJ2-2	CSASGFNSNTGELFF	TGCAGTGCTAGTGGCTTCAATTCGAACACCGGGGAGCTGTTTTTT
few	TRBD2	TRBV9	TRBJ2-3	CASSSSSGGARDTQYF	TGTGCCAGCAGCTCATCTAGCGGGGGGGCCCGAGATACGCAGTATTTT
many	TRBD2	TRBV6-6	TRBJ2-7	CASGLRSGGPYEQYF	TGTGCCAGCGGCCTGAGGAGCGGGGGCCCCTACGAGCAGTACTTC
few	.	TRBV6-2/TRBV6-3	TRBJ2-3	CASKPGLTSTDTQYF	TGTGCCAGCAAACCGGGACTGACTAGCACAGATACGCAGTATTTT
.	TRBD1	TRBV27	TRBJ1-6	CASRQGDSPLHF	TGTGCCAGCAGACAGGGGGACTCACCCCTCCACTTT
.	.	TRBV7-8	TRBJ2-7	CASSKRQDPEQYF	TGTGCCAGCAGCAAAAGACAGGACCCCGAGCAGTACTTC
many	.	TRBV3-1	TRBJ2-3	CASSQNRRADTQYF	TGTGCCAGCAGCCAAAACAGGAGGGCAGATACGCAGTATTTT
few	.	TRBV12-3/TRBV12-4	TRBJ1-1	CASTWGGAGTEAFF	TGTGCCAGCACCTGGGGGGGCGCGGGAACTGAAGCTTTCTTT
medium-sized	.	TRBV6-2/TRBV6-3	TRBJ2-1	CASTSGGSYNEQFF	TGTGCCAGCACCAGCGGAGGATCCTACAATGAGCAGTTCTTC
few	TRBD1	TRBV19	TRBJ1-4	CASRQQGRYEKLFF	TGTGCCAGTAGGCAACAGGGGAGGTATGAAAAACTGTTTTTT
.	TRBD2	TRBV6-2/TRBV6-3	TRBJ2-5	CASSSGLDLPPETQYF	TGTGCCAGCAGTTCGGGACTAGACCTCCCTCCCGAGACCCAGTACTTC
many	.	TRBV7-9	TRBJ1-2	CASSLSAGTSGYTF	TGTGCCAGCAGCTTATCGGCCGGTACTTCTGGCTACACCTTC
many	TRBD2	TRBV29-1	TRBJ2-3	CSVEGTSESTDTQYF	TGCAGCGTTGAGGGGACTAGCGAAAGCACAGATACGCAGTATTTT
.	.	TRBV7-9	TRBJ2-3	CTSSQGREPDTQYF	TGTACCAGCAGCCAAGGTCGGGAACCCGATACGCAGTATTTT
once	.	TRBV4-3	TRBJ2-7	CASSQEYRLHSYEQYF	TGCGCCAGCAGCCAAGAATACAGGCTACATTCCTACGAGCAGTACTTC
.	.	TRBV12-3/TRBV12-4	TRBJ2-1	CASRNSGSSYNEQFF	TGTGCCAGCAGAAACTCTGGGAGCTCCTACAATGAGCAGTTCTTC
many	.	TRBV6-4	TRBJ1-1	CASREEPRAFF	TGTGCCAGCAGGGAAGAACCTCGGGCTTTCTTT
many	TRBD1	TRBV4-1	TRBJ2-7	CASSGQGFYEQYF	TGCGCCAGCTCAGGACAGGGATTCTACGAGCAGTACTTC
many	.	TRBV7-6	TRBJ2-3	CASSLLPYGDTQYF	TGTGCCAGCAGCTTACTCCCTTACGGGGATACGCAGTATTTT
many	.	TRBV27	TRBJ2-7	CASRLQFSSYEQYF	TGTGCCAGCAGACTACAGTTCAGCTCCTACGAGCAGTACTTC